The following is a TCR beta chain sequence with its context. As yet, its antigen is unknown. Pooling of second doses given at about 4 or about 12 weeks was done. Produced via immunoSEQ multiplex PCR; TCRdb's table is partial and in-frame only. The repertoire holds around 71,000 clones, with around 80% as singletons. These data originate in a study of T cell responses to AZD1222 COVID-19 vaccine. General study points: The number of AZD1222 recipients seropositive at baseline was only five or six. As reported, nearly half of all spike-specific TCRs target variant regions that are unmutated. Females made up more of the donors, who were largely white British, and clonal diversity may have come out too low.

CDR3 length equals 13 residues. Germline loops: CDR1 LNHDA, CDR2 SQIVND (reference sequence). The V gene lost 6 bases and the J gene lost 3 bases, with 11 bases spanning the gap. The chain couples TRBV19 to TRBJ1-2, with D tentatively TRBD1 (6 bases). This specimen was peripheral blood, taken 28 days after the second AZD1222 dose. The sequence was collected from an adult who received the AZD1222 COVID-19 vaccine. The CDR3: CASRQGFYYGYTF. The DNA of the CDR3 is TGTGCCAGTAGACAGGGATTTTACTATGGCTACACCTTC.